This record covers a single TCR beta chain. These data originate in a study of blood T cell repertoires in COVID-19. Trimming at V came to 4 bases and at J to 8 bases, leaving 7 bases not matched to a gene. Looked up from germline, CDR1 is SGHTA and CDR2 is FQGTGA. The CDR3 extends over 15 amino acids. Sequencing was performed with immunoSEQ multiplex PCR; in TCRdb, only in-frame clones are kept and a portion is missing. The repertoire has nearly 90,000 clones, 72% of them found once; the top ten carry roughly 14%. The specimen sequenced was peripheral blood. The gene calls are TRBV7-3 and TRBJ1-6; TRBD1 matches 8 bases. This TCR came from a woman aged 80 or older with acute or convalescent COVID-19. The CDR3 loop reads CASSSTGAVYSPLHF. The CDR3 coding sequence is TGTGCCAGCAGCTCGACAGGGGCAGTTTATTCACCCCTCCACTTT.